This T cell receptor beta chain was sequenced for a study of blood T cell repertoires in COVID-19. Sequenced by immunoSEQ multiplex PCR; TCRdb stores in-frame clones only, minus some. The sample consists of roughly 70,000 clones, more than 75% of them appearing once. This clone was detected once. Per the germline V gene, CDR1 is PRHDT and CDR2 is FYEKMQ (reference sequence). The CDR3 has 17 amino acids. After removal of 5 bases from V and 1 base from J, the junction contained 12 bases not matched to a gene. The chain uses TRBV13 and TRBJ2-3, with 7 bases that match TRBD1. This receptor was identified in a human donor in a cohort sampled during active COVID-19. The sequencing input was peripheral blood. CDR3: CASSPQTGKGGTDTQYF. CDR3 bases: TGTGCCAGCAGCCCGCAGACAGGGAAAGGGGGCACAGATACGCAGTATTTT.